The T cell receptor beta chain under discussion was sequenced for a study of beta chain features in type 1 diabetes. The wider study: Across all samples, approximately 99 million sorted cells were examined.

The germline V gene encodes CDR1 DFQATT and CDR2 SNEGSKA (reference sequence). This CDR3 has 11 residues. V dropped 5 bases and J dropped 7 bases, with 11 bases sitting between them. Over 95% purity was reached by all sorted populations. Reverse transcribing all isolated RNA meant expressed TCRB transcripts were sequenced. Sequencing was performed with immunoSEQ multiplex PCR; in TCRdb, only in-frame clones are kept and a portion is missing. The data hold approximately 140,000 clones, with about 9.1% observed a single time. The rearrangement uses TRBV20-1 and TRBJ1-2; no reliable D call. The sequenced sample was central memory CD4+ T cells from blood. This receptor was identified in a middle-aged woman in good health. CDR3 nucleotide sequence: TGCAGTGCTTACCCCGACACTGGCTACACCTTC. As protein: CSAYPDTGYTF.